Presented here are 19 T cell receptor beta chains from one specimen sequenced in a study of T-cell reconstitution after alpha-beta-depleted transplantation in children. Researchers prepared the TCRbeta library using unique molecular identifiers, the study reports. TCRdb reprocessed the PCR reads via MiXCR and lists one record per CDR3 protein. Among some 340,000 distinct CDR3 sequences listed, about 9.3% were seen once. Specimen: PBMCs from the stem cell graft donor, collected from the stem cell graft. The origin of the receptors is a human donor who donated a stem cell graft to a child with acute lymphoblastic leukemia.

The CDR3 region has the DNA TGTGCCAGCAGCCAAGATTCCCCAACGCTGTTAGAGACCCAGTACTTC. Translating gives CASSQDSPTLLETQYF. The V and J genes are TRBV14 and TRBJ2-5; D call uncertain. Germline CDR1 SGHDN, CDR2 FVKESK. The CDR3 spans 16 residues. Trimming left V 0 bases short and J 4 bases short, with 15 bases between.

This clonotype was counted at least ten times. This chain uses TRBV4-1 with TRBJ2-2, with 9 bases that match TRBD2. Germline CDR1 MGHRA, CDR2 YSYEKL. Trimming cost V 3 bases and J 0 bases; bases outside gene matches: 2. The CDR3 consists of 16 residues. The CDR3 loop reads CASSQGLAANTGELFF. For the CDR3, the DNA is TGCGCCAGCAGCCAGGGACTAGCAGCGAACACCGGGGAGCTGTTTTTT.

This clonotype has at least ten counts. The chain links TRBV4-1 to TRBJ2-2, with 8 positions matching TRBD1. The CDR3 totals 17 residues. CDR1 is MGHRA and CDR2 is YSYEKL in the germline V gene. After removal of 2 bases from V and 0 bases from J, the junction contained 5 bases not matched to a gene. The CDR3 sequence is CASSQRRTGPNTGELFF. The DNA for the CDR3 is TGCGCCAGCAGCCAACGAAGGACAGGGCCGAACACCGGGGAGCTGTTTTTT.

The gene calls are TRBV28 and TRBJ2-1; 10 bases match TRBD2. The J segment lost 4 bases and the V segment lost 5 bases, leaving 11 bases of the junction unmatched. Per the germline V gene, CDR1 is MDHEN and CDR2 is SYDVKM. The CDR3 spans 17 residues. CDR3 in amino acids: CASSTTSGDRRYNEQFF. The CDR3 region has the DNA TGTGCCAGCAGTACCACTAGCGGGGATCGGCGTTACAATGAGCAGTTCTTC.

This clonotype was counted a few times. The chain recombines TRBV27 with TRBJ2-3; D is possibly TRBD1 (6 bases). The V end was cut by 5 bases, the J end by 1 base, with 16 bases between. The CDR3 is 16 residues long. Germline-derived CDR1 and CDR2 are MNHEY and SMNVEV (reference sequence). CDR3 bases: TGTGCCAGCAGTCCAATCAGGGGTTTTGGCACAGATACGCAGTATTTT. Its protein is CASSPIRGFGTDTQYF.

This clonotype came up many times. The chain links TRBV20-1 to TRBJ2-7; 7 bases map to TRBD1. The V gene end was trimmed by 6 bases and the J gene end by 0 bases; junction bases not matched to a gene: 8. Germline values: CDR1 DFQATT, CDR2 SNEGSKA (reference sequence). The CDR3 consists of 14 residues. The CDR3 is CSAMGQTSSYEQYF. The DNA of the CDR3 is TGCAGTGCAATGGGACAGACTTCCTCCTACGAGCAGTACTTC.

This clonotype was seen only a few times. The rearrangement uses TRBV18 and TRBJ2-5, with D tentatively TRBD2 (6 bases). This CDR3 is built from 15 residues. Germline assignment: CDR1 KGHSH and CDR2 LQKENI. The V gene lost 3 bases and the J gene lost 1 base, with 12 bases spanning the gap. The CDR3 DNA is TGTGCCAGCTCACCCATAGCGGCTTTCCAAGAGACCCAGTACTTC. This sequence encodes CASSPIAAFQETQYF.

The rearrangement joins TRBV4-3 to TRBJ2-1; a possible D gene is TRBD2 (5 bases). V was clipped by 6 bases and J by 7 bases, with 16 bases between them. This CDR3 is built from 14 residues. Germline V gene lookup returns CDR1 LGHNA and CDR2 YSLEER. The CDR3 protein is CASSRWRSENEQFF. The CDR3, as DNA: TGCGCCAGCAGTCGGTGGAGGTCAGAGAATGAGCAGTTCTTC.

V and J are TRBV7-9 and TRBJ1-1; the match to TRBD1 covers 8 bases. The CDR3 spans 14 residues. With V trimmed by 5 bases and J by 5 bases, 7 bases remained unmatched. In germline, CDR1 is SEHNR, CDR2 FQNEAQ (reference sequence). The CDR3 bases are TGTGCCAGCAGCAGCCAGGGGGCTTCGACTGAAGCTTTCTTT. Translating it yields CASSSQGASTEAFF.

The CDR3 region is CASSPSGHANYGYTF. CDR3 in DNA: TGTGCCAGCAGTCCCTCGGGACACGCAAACTATGGCTACACCTTC. The chain recombines TRBV6-4 with TRBJ1-2; weak D call: TRBD1 (6 bases). The V gene's germline CDR1 is MRHNA and CDR2 SNTAGT. V lost 5 bases, J lost 2 bases, and 15 bases lay in between. The CDR3 has 15 amino acids.

This clonotype came up a few times. The chain uses TRBV4-3 and TRBJ2-7; the match to TRBD2 covers 9 bases. The CDR3 is 20 residues long. V trimming: 0 bases; J trimming: 0 bases; junction bases outside the gene matches: 15. Germline V lookup: CDR1 LGHNA, CDR2 YSLEER. CDR3 sequence: CASSQDYMAASGDSSYEQYF. CDR3 DNA: TGCGCCAGCAGCCAAGATTATATGGCGGCTAGCGGGGACAGCTCCTACGAGCAGTACTTC.

V gene TRBV7-8 combines with J gene TRBJ2-3; 9 positions agree with TRBD2. In germline, CDR1 is SGHVS, CDR2 FQNEAQ. The CDR3 has 17 amino acids. V was clipped by 0 bases and J by 2 bases; unmatched bases: 6. The CDR3: CASSLAGGLAYTDTQYF. CDR3 DNA: TGTGCCAGCAGCTTAGCGGGGGGACTAGCTTACACAGATACGCAGTATTTT.

This clonotype turned up a few times. The chain carries TRBV7-2 and TRBJ1-5, with 7 bases that match TRBD1. The V segment lost 5 bases and the J segment 7 bases; nucleotides outside the gene matches: 14. The CDR3 runs 16 residues. Germline assignment: CDR1 SGHTA and CDR2 FQGNSA. The CDR3 here is CASSARARGGYQPQHF. The CDR3, as DNA: TGTGCCAGCAGCGCCCGCGCAAGAGGGGGCTACCAGCCCCAGCATTTT.

The chain employs TRBV2 and TRBJ2-2; 9 bases fit TRBD2. This CDR3 has 17 amino acids. Germline V gene lookup returns CDR1 SNHLY and CDR2 FYNNEI. V dropped 6 bases and J dropped 7; count of bases not matched to a gene: 15. CDR3 residues: CASSPNLAGNEDGELFF. CDR3 coding DNA: TGTGCCAGCAGCCCAAACCTAGCGGGAAATGAGGACGGGGAGCTGTTTTTT. Full variable domain (rest looked up from reference TRBV2 and TRBJ2-2): EPEVTQTPSHQVTQMGQEVILRCVPISNHLYFYWYRQILGQKVEFLVSFYNNEISEKSEIFDDQFSVERPDGSNFTLKIRSTKLEDSAMYFCASSPNLAGNEDGELFFGEGSRLTVL.

This clonotype was observed at least ten times. V usage is TRBV20-1 and J usage is TRBJ2-3; 7 bases fit TRBD1. After removal of 3 bases from V and 6 bases from J, the junction contained 9 bases not matched to a gene. CDR3 length equals 14 residues. Germline V CDR1 and CDR2: DFQATT, SNEGSKA (reference sequence). The CDR3 sequence: CSASPGTAPDTQYF. CDR3 in DNA: TGCAGTGCTAGCCCCGGGACAGCCCCGGATACGCAGTATTTT.

This clonotype was found many times. V and J are TRBV5-1 and TRBJ2-7; D is ambiguous. Germline CDR1 and CDR2: SGHRS and YFSETQ. The CDR3 is 13 amino acids. V lost 0 bases and J 2 bases, leaving 6 bases between the germline ends. The CDR3 is CASSLVAAYEQYF. The CDR3 DNA sequence: TGCGCCAGCAGCTTGGTGGCGGCCTACGAGCAGTACTTC.

The chain employs TRBV4-3 and TRBJ2-2, with no clear D. V lost 0 bases and J lost 6, with 2 bases in between. There are 12 residues in the CDR3. The germline gives CDR1 LGHNA, CDR2 YSLEER. CDR3 bases: TGCGCCAGCAGCCAAGACTCCGGGGAGCTGTTTTTT. It codes for CASSQDSGELFF.

This clonotype has ten or more counts. CDR3 region: CASDSSLNTEAFF. CDR3 coding DNA: TGTGCCAGCGACAGTTCGTTGAACACTGAAGCTTTCTTT. The genes are TRBV12-3 or TRBV12-4 and TRBJ1-1, with D possibly matching TRBD1 (5 bases). V was trimmed by 8 bases and J by 0 bases, leaving 10 bases between them. The CDR3 length is 13 residues.

The chain is built from TRBV12-3 or TRBV12-4 and TRBJ2-2, with 8 nucleotides matching TRBD2. There are 17 residues in the CDR3. With V trimmed by 6 bases and J by 3 bases, 12 bases remained unmatched. The CDR3 DNA follows: TGTGCCAGCAGCCTTTTGGGACTAGTCGAGGACACCGGGGAGCTGTTTTTT. The encoded protein is CASSLLGLVEDTGELFF.